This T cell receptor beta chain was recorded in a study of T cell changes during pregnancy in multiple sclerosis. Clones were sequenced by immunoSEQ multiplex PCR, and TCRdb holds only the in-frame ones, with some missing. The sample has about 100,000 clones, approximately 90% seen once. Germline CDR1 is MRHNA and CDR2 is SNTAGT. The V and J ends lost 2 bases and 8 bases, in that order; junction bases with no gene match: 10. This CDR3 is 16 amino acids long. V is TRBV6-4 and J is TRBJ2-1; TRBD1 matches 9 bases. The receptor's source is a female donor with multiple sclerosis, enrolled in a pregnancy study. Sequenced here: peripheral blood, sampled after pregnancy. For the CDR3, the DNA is TGTGCCAGCAGTGACCAGGGGGGGACAGGGAGGGATGAGCAGTTCTTC. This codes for CASSDQGGTGRDEQFF.